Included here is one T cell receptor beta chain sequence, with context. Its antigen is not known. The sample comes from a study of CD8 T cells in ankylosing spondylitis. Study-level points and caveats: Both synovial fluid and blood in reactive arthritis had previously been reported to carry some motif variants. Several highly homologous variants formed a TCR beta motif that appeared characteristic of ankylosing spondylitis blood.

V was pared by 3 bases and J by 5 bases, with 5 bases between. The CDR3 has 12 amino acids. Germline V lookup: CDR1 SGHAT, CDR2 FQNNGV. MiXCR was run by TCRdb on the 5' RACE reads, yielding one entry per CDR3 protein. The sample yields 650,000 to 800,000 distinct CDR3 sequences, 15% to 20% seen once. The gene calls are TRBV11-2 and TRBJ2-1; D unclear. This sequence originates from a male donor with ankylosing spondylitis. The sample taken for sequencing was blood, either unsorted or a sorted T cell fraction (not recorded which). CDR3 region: CASSLEHNEQFF. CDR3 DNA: TGTGCCAGCAGCTTGGAGCACAATGAGCAGTTCTTC. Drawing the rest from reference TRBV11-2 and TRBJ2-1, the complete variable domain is EAGVAQSPRYKIIEKRQSVAFWCNPISGHATLYWYQQILGQGPKLLIQFQNNGVVDDSQLPKDRFSAERLKGVDSTLKIQPAKLEDSAVYLCASSLEHNEQFFGPGTRLTVL.